The 3 T cell receptor beta chains given below trace back to one sample, sequenced in a study of T cells in Graves' hyperthyroidism and ophthalmopathy. RNA transcripts provided the source from which TCR beta CDR3 regions were amplified. HTBI primers were the set used in a first-round RT-PCR of the TCR CDR3. MiXCR, run by TCRdb on the multiplex PCR reads, gives a single entry per CDR3 protein. The sample records approximately 490,000 distinct CDR3 sequences, around a fifth being singletons. Sequencing input: blood. All receptors derive from a woman in her sixties or seventies with Graves' ophthalmopathy.

The J gene is TRBJ1-1, the V gene TRBV9, with D perhaps TRBD1 (6 bases). Between the trimmed V and J ends, which lost 5 bases and 3 bases, there was a span of 20 bases. The CDR3 is made up of 16 amino acids. Looked up from germline, CDR1 is SGDLS and CDR2 is YYNGEE. CDR3 sequence: CASSRGGSLWDTEAFF. The CDR3 DNA is TGTGCCAGCAGTCGAGGGGGTTCCCTCTGGGACACTGAAGCTTTCTTT. Complete variable domain (other parts from reference TRBV9 and TRBJ1-1): DSGVTQTPKHLITATGQRVTLRCSPRSGDLSVYWYQQSLDQGLQFLIQYYNGEERAKGNILERFSAQQFPDLHSELNLSSLELGDSALYFCASSRGGSLWDTEAFFGQGTRLTVV.

This clonotype was seen more than once but under ten times. The genes are TRBV7-3 and TRBJ2-1; possible D gene TRBD2, 5 bases. Trimming cost V 0 bases and J 7 bases, with 7 bases left between them. The CDR3 is made up of 13 amino acids. The germline V gene encodes CDR1 SGHTA and CDR2 FQGTGA. CDR3 in DNA: TGTGCCAGCAGCTTAACGAGAGGGAATGAGCAGTTCTTC. This encodes CASSLTRGNEQFF. Complete variable domain (other parts from reference TRBV7-3 and TRBJ2-1): GAGVSQTPSNKVTEKGKYVELRCDPISGHTALYWYRQSLGQGPEFLIYFQGTGAADDSGLPNDRFFAVRPEGSVSTLKIQRTERGDSAVYLCASSLTRGNEQFFGPGTRLTVL.

This clonotype was detected many times. The chain couples TRBV12-3 or TRBV12-4 to TRBJ2-1, with 10 bases that match TRBD2. The CDR3 has 14 residues. With 3 bases clipped from V and 7 bases from J, the junction kept 3 bases outside the gene matches. The CDR3 spells CASSFSGRSNEQFF. Here the CDR3 DNA reads TGTGCCAGCAGTTTTAGCGGGAGGTCGAATGAGCAGTTCTTC.